This T cell receptor (beta chain) was found in a study of T cell changes during pregnancy in multiple sclerosis. Clones were read by immunoSEQ multiplex PCR, and TCRdb kept only the in-frame ones, dropping some. This sample has around 120,000 clones, with roughly nine tenths found just once. Sequenced here: peripheral blood, sampled after pregnancy. The sequence was obtained from a female donor with multiple sclerosis, enrolled in a pregnancy study.

The CDR3 DNA reads TGTGCCAGCTCCGGGTTAGAAGCTTTCTTT. Translation: CASSGLEAFF. The chain links TRBV18 to TRBJ1-1; D not certain. The V gene lost 6 bases and the J gene lost 8 bases, with 7 bases spanning the gap. The CDR3 contains 10 residues. Germline values: CDR1 KGHSH, CDR2 LQKENI.